Listed below are T cell receptor beta chains from one sample, sequenced in a study of OX40 agonist ivuxolimab in advanced cancers. Produced via immunoSEQ multiplex PCR; TCRdb's table is partial and in-frame only. This sample has 70,000 to 95,000 clones, with 87% found just once. The sample was CD4+ or CD8+ T cells sorted from blood, taken in a trial of the OX40 agonist ivuxolimab. The receptors here all came from an adult with an advanced solid tumor such as melanoma, head and neck, liver or kidney cancer. Both conserved end residues are part of each CDR3. A D gene is named only where the DNA matches it firmly. The size of a clone is reported for some rows only, either as once, few or many, or as a class for expanded clones.

J gene | clone size | CDR3 length | D gene | V gene | CDR3 protein | CDR3 DNA
TRBJ2-3 | NA | 16 | TRBD1 | TRBV28 | CASSLVRGQGTDTQYF | TGTGCCAGCAGTCTTGTCAGGGGACAGGGAACAGATACGCAGTATTTT
TRBJ2-6 | once | 14 | NA | TRBV5-1 | CASSLDSGANVLTF | TGCGCCAGCAGCCTGGACTCTGGGGCCAACGTCCTGACTTTC
TRBJ2-7 | NA | 11 | NA | TRBV13 | CASSLYHEQYF | TGTGCCAGCAGCTTATATCACGAGCAGTACTTC
TRBJ1-3 | NA | 15 | NA | TRBV11-2 | CASSLARVTGNTIYF | TGTGCCAGCAGCTTAGCCAGGGTGACTGGAAACACCATATATTTT
TRBJ1-2 | NA | 14 | NA | TRBV9 | CASSGPGTLNGYTF | TGTGCCAGCAGCGGACCCGGGACATTAAATGGCTACACCTTC
TRBJ2-3 | NA | 17 | TRBD1 | TRBV5-6 | CASSLEGGRGRTDTQYF | TGTGCCAGCAGCTTGGAAGGGGGCAGGGGTCGCACAGATACGCAGTATTTT
TRBJ2-1 | NA | 19 | TRBD1 | TRBV7-2 | CASSFRDRGQEPLYNEQFF | TGTGCCAGCAGCTTCAGGGACAGGGGGCAAGAGCCCCTTTACAATGAGCAGTTCTTC
TRBJ1-5 | NA | 15 | NA | TRBV19 | CASSIGQANNQPQHF | TGTGCCAGTAGTATAGGACAGGCCAACAATCAGCCCCAGCATTTT
TRBJ2-3 | NA | 15 | TRBD1 | TRBV5-8 | CASSLYRGQADTQYF | TGTGCCAGCAGCTTATACAGGGGGCAGGCAGATACGCAGTATTTT
TRBJ1-6 | NA | 15 | NA | TRBV5-1 | CASSLAQGGHSPLHF | TGCGCCAGCAGCTTAGCCCAGGGAGGCCATTCACCCCTCCACTTT
TRBJ2-5 | NA | 14 | NA | TRBV2 | CASSVGGRGETQYF | TGTGCCAGCAGTGTTGGCGGACGGGGAGAGACCCAGTACTTC
TRBJ1-4 | few | 12 | NA | TRBV10-2 | CASSETNEKLFF | TGCGCCAGCAGTGAGACAAATGAAAAACTGTTTTTT
TRBJ2-1 | NA | 15 | TRBD2 | TRBV2 | CASSLLAGGLDEQFF | TGTGCCAGCAGTCTCCTAGCGGGGGGGCTCGATGAGCAGTTCTTC
TRBJ2-4 | few | 21 | NA | TRBV12-5 | CASGLTPVGRLPNLAKNIQYF | TGTGCTAGTGGTTTGACACCAGTAGGGAGACTACCAAATCTAGCCAAAAACATTCAGTACTTC
TRBJ2-6 | NA | 20 | NA | TRBV15 | CATSRDRGKRASSGANVLTF | TGTGCCACCAGCAGAGATAGGGGCAAGAGGGCTTCCTCTGGGGCCAACGTCCTGACTTTC
TRBJ2-2 | NA | 14 | NA | TRBV4-3 | CASSQAAGSGELFF | TGCGCCAGCAGCCAGGCTGCAGGGAGCGGGGAGCTGTTTTTT
TRBJ1-2 | NA | 13 | NA | TRBV7-6 | CASSPTGNYGYTF | TGTGCCAGCAGCCCGACAGGAAACTATGGCTACACCTTC
TRBJ2-1 | NA | 12 | NA | TRBV10-2 | CASRRGGNEQFF | TGCGCCAGCAGAAGGGGCGGCAATGAGCAGTTCTTC
TRBJ2-7 | NA | 15 | TRBD1 | TRBV5-1 | CASSRSGQQHLEQYF | TGCGCCAGCAGCCGTTCGGGACAGCAGCACCTCGAGCAGTACTTC
TRBJ2-2 | NA | 16 | NA | TRBV7-3 | CASSLTGTPNTRELFF | TGTGCCAGCAGCTTAACAGGGACCCCCAACACCAGGGAGCTGTTTTTT
TRBJ2-6 | NA | 18 | TRBD1 | TRBV27 | CASSFSPGQQAGANVLTF | TGTGCCAGCAGTTTTTCTCCGGGACAGCAGGCTGGGGCCAACGTCCTGACTTTC
TRBJ2-3 | NA | 15 | TRBD2 | TRBV7-3 | CASSQSAGGIDTQYF | TGTGCCAGCAGTCAATCAGCGGGGGGTATAGATACGCAGTATTTT
TRBJ2-2 | NA | 14 | NA | TRBV9 | CASSVVDTRGELFF | TGTGCCAGCAGCGTAGTGGATACACGGGGGGAGCTGTTTTTT
TRBJ2-1 | once | 15 | NA | TRBV29-1 | CSVEDLPTGHNEQFF | TGCAGCGTTGAAGATCTGCCTACTGGGCACAATGAGCAGTTCTTC
TRBJ1-5 | NA | 14 | NA | TRBV5-1 | CASSDGGQNQPQHF | TGCGCCAGCAGTGACGGGGGGCAGAATCAGCCCCAGCATTTT
TRBJ2-5 | NA | 16 | NA | TRBV7-2 | CASSSGAGRVGETQYF | TGTGCCAGCAGTTCCGGAGCGGGCAGGGTAGGAGAGACCCAGTACTTC
TRBJ1-1 | NA | 13 | NA | TRBV18 | CASSSGSDTEAFF | TGTGCCAGCTCATCAGGGTCGGACACTGAAGCTTTCTTT
TRBJ1-3 | NA | 14 | NA | TRBV23-1 | CASSHEELGNTIYF | TGCGCCAGCAGTCACGAGGAGTTAGGAAACACCATATATTTT
TRBJ2-7 | NA | 11 | NA | TRBV20-1 | CSASVGYEQYF | TGCAGTGCTAGTGTCGGTTACGAGCAGTACTTC